This record looks at one T cell receptor beta chain sequence and its context. Method: immunoSEQ multiplex PCR; TCRdb's copy keeps in-frame clones and lacks some. Among roughly 160,000 clones listed, roughly 88% were seen once. This sample is part of a study of control samples from healthy donors and cancer patients. Per the germline V gene, CDR1 is SGHAT and CDR2 is FQNNGV. The CDR3 is 13 residues long. The V end lost 5 bases, the J end lost 5 bases, and 9 bases lay between the germline ends. The clonotype comes from a woman in her 30s in good health. Sequencing was done on a sample of blood. This rearrangement joins TRBV11-2 to TRBJ2-2; a weak D match, TRBD1 (6 bases). The chain's CDR3 is CASSRTETGELFF. The CDR3, as DNA: TGTGCCAGCAGCCGGACAGAGACCGGGGAGCTGTTTTTT.